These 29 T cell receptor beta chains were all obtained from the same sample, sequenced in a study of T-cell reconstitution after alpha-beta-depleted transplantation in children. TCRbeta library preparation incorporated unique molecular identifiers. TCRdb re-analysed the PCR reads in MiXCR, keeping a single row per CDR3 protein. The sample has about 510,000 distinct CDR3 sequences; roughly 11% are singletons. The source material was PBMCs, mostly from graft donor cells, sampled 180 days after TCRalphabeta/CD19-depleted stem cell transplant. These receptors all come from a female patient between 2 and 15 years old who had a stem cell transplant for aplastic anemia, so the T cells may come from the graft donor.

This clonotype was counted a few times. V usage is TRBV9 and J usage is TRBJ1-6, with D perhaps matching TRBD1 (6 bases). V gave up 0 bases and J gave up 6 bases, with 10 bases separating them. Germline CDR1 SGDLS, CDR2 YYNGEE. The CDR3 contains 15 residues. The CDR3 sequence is CASSVEEGGNSPLHF. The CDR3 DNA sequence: TGTGCCAGCAGCGTAGAAGAAGGGGGTAATTCACCCCTCCACTTT.

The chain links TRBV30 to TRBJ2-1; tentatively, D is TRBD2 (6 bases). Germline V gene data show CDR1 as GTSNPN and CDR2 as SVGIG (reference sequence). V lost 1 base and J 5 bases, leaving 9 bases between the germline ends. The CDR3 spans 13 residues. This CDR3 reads CAWSAGAHNEQFF. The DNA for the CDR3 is TGTGCCTGGAGTGCGGGAGCCCACAATGAGCAGTTCTTC. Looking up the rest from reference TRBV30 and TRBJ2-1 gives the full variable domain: SQTIHQWPATLVQPVGSPLSLECTVEGTSNPNLYWYRQAAGRGLQLLFYSVGIGQISSEVPQNLSASRPQDRQFILSSKKLLLSDSGFYLCAWSAGAHNEQFFGPGTRLTVL.

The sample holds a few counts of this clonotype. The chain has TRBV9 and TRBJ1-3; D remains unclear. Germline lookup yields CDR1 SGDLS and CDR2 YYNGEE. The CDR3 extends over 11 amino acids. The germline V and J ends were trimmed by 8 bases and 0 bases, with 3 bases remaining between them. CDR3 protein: CASGSGNTIYF. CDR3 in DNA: TGTGCCAGTGGCTCTGGAAACACCATATATTTT. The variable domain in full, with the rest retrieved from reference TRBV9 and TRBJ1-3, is DSGVTQTPKHLITATGQRVTLRCSPRSGDLSVYWYQQSLDQGLQFLIQYYNGEERAKGNILERFSAQQFPDLHSELNLSSLELGDSALYFCASGSGNTIYFGEGSWLTVV.

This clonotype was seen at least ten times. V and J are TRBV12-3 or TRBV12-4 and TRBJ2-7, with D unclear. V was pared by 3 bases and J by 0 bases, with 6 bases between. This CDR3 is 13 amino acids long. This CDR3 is CASSFGNSYEQYF. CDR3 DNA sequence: TGTGCCAGCAGTTTTGGCAACTCCTACGAGCAGTACTTC.

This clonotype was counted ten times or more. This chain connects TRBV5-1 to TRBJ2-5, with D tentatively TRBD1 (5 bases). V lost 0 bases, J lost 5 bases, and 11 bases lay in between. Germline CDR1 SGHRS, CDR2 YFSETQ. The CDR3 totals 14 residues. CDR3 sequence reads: CASSLAMGQETQYF. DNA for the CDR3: TGCGCCAGCAGCTTGGCCATGGGGCAGGAGACCCAGTACTTC.

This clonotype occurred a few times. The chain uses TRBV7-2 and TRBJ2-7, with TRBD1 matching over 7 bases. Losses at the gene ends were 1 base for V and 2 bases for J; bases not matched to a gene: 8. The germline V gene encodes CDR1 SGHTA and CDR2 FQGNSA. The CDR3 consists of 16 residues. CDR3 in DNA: TGTGCCAGCAGCTTAGTAGGGGGCGACGGGGCCTACGAGCAGTACTTC. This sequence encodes CASSLVGGDGAYEQYF. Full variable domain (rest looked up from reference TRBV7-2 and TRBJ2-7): GAGVSQSPSNKVTEKGKDVELRCDPISGHTALYWYRQSLGQGLEFLIYFQGNSAPDKSGLPSDRFSAERTGGSVSTLTIQRTQQEDSAVYLCASSLVGGDGAYEQYFGPGTRLTVT.

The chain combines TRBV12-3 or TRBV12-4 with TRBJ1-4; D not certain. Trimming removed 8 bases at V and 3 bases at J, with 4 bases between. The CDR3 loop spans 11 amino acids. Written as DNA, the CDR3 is TGTGCCAGCGCCTCTAATGAAAAACTGTTTTTT. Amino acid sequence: CASASNEKLFF.

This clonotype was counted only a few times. The CDR3 coding sequence is TGTGCCAGCAGTCCCACAGCGACCTACGAGCAGTACTTC. This gives the protein CASSPTATYEQYF. This rearrangement joins TRBV7-9 to TRBJ2-7; D is unclear. Between the trimmed V and J ends, which lost 6 bases and 2 bases, there was a span of 11 bases. The length of the CDR3 is 13 residues. Germline lookup yields CDR1 SEHNR and CDR2 FQNEAQ (reference sequence).

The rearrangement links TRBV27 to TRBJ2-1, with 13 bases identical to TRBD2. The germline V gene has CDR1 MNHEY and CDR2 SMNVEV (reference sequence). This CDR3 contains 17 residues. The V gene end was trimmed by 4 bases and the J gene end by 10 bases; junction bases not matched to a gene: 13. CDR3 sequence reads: CASSSNSLAGGPVEQFF. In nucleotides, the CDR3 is TGTGCCAGCAGTTCAAACTCACTAGCGGGAGGGCCTGTGGAGCAGTTCTTC.

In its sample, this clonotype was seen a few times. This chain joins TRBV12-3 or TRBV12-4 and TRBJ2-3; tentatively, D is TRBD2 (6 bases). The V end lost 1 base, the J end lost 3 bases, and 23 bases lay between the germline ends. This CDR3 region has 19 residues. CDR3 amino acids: CASSLVKTRRWRETDTQYF. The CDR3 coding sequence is TGTGCCAGCAGTTTAGTCAAAACACGGAGGTGGAGGGAGACAGATACGCAGTATTTT.

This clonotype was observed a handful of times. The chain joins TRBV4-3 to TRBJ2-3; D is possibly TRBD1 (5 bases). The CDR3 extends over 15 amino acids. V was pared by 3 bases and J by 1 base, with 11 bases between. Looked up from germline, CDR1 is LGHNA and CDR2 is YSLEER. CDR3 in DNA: TGCGCCAGCAGCCACGCAAAAGGGGGCACAGATACGCAGTATTTT. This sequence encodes CASSHAKGGTDTQYF.

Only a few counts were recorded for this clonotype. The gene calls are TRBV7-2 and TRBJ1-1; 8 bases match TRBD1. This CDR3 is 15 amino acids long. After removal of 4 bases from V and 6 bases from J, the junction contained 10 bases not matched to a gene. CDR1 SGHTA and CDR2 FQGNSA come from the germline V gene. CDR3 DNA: TGTGCCAGCAGCTCCCGCGCAGGGGGCCTGGCTGAAGCTTTCTTT. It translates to CASSSRAGGLAEAFF.

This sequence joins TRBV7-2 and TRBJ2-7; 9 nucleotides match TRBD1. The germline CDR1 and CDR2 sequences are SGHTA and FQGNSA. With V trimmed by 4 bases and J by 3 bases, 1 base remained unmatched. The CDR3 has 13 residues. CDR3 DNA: TGTGCCAGCAGCTCGACAGGGGGCTACGAGCAGTACGTC. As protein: CASSSTGGYEQYV.

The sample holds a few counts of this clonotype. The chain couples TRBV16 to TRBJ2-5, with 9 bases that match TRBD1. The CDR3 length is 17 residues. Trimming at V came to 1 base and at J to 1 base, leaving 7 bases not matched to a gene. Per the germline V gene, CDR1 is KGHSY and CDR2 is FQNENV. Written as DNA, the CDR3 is TGTGCCAGCAGCCAATTTCGAGGACAGGGGATCCAAGAGACCCAGTACTTC. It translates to CASSQFRGQGIQETQYF.

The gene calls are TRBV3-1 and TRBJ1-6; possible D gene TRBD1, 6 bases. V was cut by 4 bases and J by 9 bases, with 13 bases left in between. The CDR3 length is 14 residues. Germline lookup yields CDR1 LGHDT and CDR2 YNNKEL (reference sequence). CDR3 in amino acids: CASSLGGLRSPLHF. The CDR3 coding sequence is TGTGCCAGCAGCCTCGGGGGCCTCCGTTCACCCCTCCACTTT.

CDR3 in DNA: TGTGCCATCAGTGACAGCAATAGCAATCAGCCCCAGCATTTT. Amino acid sequence: CAISDSNSNQPQHF. V is TRBV10-3 and J is TRBJ1-5; unclear D gene. V dropped 3 bases and J dropped 0 bases, with 6 bases sitting between them. CDR3 length: 14 residues. Germline CDR1 ENHRY, CDR2 SYGVKD.

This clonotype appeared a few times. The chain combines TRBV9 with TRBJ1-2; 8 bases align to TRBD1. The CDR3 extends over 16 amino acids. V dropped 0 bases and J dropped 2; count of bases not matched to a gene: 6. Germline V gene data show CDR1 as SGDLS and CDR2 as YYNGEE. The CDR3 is CASSVGGTGLNYGYTF. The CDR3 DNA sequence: TGTGCCAGCAGCGTAGGGGGGACAGGACTCAACTATGGCTACACCTTC.

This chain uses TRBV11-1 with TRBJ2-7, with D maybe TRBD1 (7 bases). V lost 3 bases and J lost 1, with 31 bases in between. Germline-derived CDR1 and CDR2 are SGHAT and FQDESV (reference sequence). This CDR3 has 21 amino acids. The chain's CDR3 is CASSLGGQMKVWGVDSYEQYV. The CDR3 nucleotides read TGTGCCAGCAGCTTGGGGGGACAGATGAAGGTTTGGGGAGTTGATTCCTACGAGCAGTACGTC.

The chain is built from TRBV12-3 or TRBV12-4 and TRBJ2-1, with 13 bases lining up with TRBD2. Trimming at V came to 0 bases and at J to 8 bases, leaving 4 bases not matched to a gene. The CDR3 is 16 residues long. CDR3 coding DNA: TGTGCCAGCAGTTTAGCCGGGACTAGCGGGATCGATGAGCAGTTCTTC. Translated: CASSLAGTSGIDEQFF.

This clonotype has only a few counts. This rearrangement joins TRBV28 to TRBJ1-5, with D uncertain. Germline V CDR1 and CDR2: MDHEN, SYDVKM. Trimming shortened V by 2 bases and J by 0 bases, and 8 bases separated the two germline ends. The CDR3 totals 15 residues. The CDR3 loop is CASSLMGYSNQPQHF. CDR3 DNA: TGTGCCAGCAGTTTAATGGGCTATAGCAATCAGCCCCAGCATTTT.

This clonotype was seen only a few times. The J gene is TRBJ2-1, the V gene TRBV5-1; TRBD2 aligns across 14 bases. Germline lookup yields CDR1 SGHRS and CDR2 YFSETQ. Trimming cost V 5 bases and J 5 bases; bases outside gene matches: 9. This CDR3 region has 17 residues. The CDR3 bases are TGCGCCAGCAGGACTAGCGGGAGGGAAGGGGGACACAATGAGCAGTTCTTC. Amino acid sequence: CASRTSGREGGHNEQFF.

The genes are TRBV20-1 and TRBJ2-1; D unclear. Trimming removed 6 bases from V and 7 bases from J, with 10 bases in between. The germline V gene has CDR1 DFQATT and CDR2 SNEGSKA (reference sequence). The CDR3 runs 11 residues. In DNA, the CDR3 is TGCAGTGCCCCGGCGTCAAATGAGCAGTTCTTC. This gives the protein CSAPASNEQFF.

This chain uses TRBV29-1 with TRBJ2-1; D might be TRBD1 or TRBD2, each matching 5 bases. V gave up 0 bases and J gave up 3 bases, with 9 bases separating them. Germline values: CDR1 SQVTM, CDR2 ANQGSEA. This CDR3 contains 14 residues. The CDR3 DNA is TGCAGCGTTGAAGAAACGGGGCACTACAATGAGCAGTTCTTC. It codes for CSVEETGHYNEQFF.

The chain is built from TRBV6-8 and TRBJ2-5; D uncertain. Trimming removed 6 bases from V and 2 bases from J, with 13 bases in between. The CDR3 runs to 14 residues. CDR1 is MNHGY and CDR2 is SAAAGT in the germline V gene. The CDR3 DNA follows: TGTGCCAGCAGCGCCGGCAGGAGACAAGAGACCCAGTACTTC. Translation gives CASSAGRRQETQYF.

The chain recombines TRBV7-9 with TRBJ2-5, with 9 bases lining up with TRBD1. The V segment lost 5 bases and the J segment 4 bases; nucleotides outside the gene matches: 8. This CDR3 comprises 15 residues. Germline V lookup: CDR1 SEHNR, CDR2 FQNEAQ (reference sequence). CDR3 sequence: CASSRPGQGRETQYF. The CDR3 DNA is TGTGCCAGCAGCAGACCGGGACAGGGAAGAGAGACCCAGTACTTC.

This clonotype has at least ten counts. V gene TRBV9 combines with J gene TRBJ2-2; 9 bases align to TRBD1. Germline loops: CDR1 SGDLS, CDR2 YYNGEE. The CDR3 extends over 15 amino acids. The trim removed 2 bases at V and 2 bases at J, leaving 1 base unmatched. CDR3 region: CASSVTGGNTGELFF. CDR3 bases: TGTGCCAGCAGCGTCACAGGGGGCAACACCGGGGAGCTGTTTTTT. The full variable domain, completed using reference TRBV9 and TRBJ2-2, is DSGVTQTPKHLITATGQRVTLRCSPRSGDLSVYWYQQSLDQGLQFLIQYYNGEERAKGNILERFSAQQFPDLHSELNLSSLELGDSALYFCASSVTGGNTGELFFGEGSRLTVL.

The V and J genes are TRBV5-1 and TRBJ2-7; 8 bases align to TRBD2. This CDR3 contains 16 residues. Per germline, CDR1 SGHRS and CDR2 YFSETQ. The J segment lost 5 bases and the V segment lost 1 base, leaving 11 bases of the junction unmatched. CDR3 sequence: CASSLQPSGSLDEQYF. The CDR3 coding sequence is TGCGCCAGCAGCTTGCAGCCCAGCGGGAGTCTAGACGAGCAGTACTTC.

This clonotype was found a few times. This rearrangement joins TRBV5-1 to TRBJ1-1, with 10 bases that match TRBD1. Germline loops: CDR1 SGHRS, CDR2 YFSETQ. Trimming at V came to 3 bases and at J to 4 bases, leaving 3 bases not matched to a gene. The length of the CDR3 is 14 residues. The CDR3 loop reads CASSWTGGVTEAFF. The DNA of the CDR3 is TGCGCCAGCAGCTGGACAGGGGGTGTCACTGAAGCTTTCTTT.

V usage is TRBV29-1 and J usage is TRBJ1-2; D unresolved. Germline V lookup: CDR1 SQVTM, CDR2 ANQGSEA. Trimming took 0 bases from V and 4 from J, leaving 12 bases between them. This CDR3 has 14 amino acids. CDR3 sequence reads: CSVEDLGLSYGYTF. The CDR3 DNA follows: TGCAGCGTTGAAGATCTTGGGTTGAGCTATGGCTACACCTTC.